A single sample gave rise to the 28 T cell receptor beta chains below, sequenced in a study of spatial heterogeneity in lung cancer. Study-wide findings and caveats: Intratumoral expanded alpha and beta TCR counts were found to track tumor mutation counts.

Described time point: sample taken at primary tumor resection. TCRdb redid the calling of the 5' RACE reads with MiXCR, one entry per CDR3 protein. Here the sample spans 5,600 or so distinct CDR3 sequences, 4.5% to 5.5% being singletons. No antigen has been assigned to these receptors. The specimen comprised lung tumor tissue, sampled at surgery. Receptor source: a male donor with early-stage non-small cell lung cancer.

This clonotype was seen at least ten times. This beta chain is a stray sequence in a library constructed for alpha chains; its clone size is not meaningful. The chain couples TRBV7-2 to TRBJ2-3; TRBD2 agrees at 14 bases. J lost 0 bases, V lost 5 bases, and 7 bases had no gene match. Germline V gene data show CDR1 as SGHTA and CDR2 as FQGNSA. The length of the CDR3 is 18 residues. The CDR3 DNA reads as TGTGCCAGCAGCCCACGACTAGCGGGAGGGCCAAGCACAGATACGCAGTATTTT. This codes for CASSPRLAGGPSTDTQYF.

This clonotype was counted many times. Little can be read into the size of this beta chain, an off-target read in a library designed for alpha chains. The J gene is TRBJ2-3, the V gene TRBV2; TRBD1 matches 8 bases. Germline lookup yields CDR1 SNHLY and CDR2 FYNNEI. The CDR3 length is 16 residues. V lost 4 bases, J lost 4 bases, and 10 bases stayed unmatched. Here the CDR3 reads CASSVQGQAISDTQYF. The CDR3 DNA is TGTGCCAGCAGTGTACAGGGACAGGCCATTTCAGATACGCAGTATTTT.

This clonotype was counted many times. This beta chain is a stray sequence in a library constructed for alpha chains; its clone size is not meaningful. The chain uses TRBV12-3 or TRBV12-4 and TRBJ1-5, with no clear D. CDR3 length equals 14 residues. The V end was cut by 3 bases, the J end by 0 bases, with 6 bases between. As DNA, the CDR3 is TGTGCCAGCAGTTTTGAAGGTAGCAATCAGCCCCAGCATTTT. Amino acid sequence: CASSFEGSNQPQHF.

This clonotype was found many times. This beta chain lies outside the target of a library built for alpha chains; its clone size means little. The chain uses TRBV27 and TRBJ2-5; D not resolved. Germline loops: CDR1 MNHEY, CDR2 SMNVEV (reference sequence). Trimming shortened V by 2 bases and J by 1 base, and 5 bases separated the two germline ends. The CDR3 has 13 residues. The CDR3 reads CASSLRTQETQYF. In nucleotides, the CDR3 is TGTGCCAGCAGTTTAAGAACCCAAGAGACCCAGTACTTC.

Relative to its sample, this clonotype is medium-sized (0.01 to 0.1%). This beta chain is off target for a library built for alpha chains, so its abundance means little. The chain couples TRBV29-1 to TRBJ1-1, with 8 bases lining up with TRBD1. The junction had 8 bases not matched to a gene; V was cut back by 6 bases and J by 5 bases. CDR1 and CDR2 from the germline V gene are SQVTM and ANQGSEA. The CDR3 runs to 13 residues. The CDR3, as DNA: TGCAGCGTGCGCGGACAGGGATGGACTGAAGCTTTCTTT. This gives the protein CSVRGQGWTEAFF.

This clonotype was observed many times. This beta chain is an off-target read within a library intended for alpha chains, so its frequency means little. The CDR3 region has the DNA TGCGCCAGCAGCTTGGATCTGGGGAACACTGAAGCTTTCTTT. This translates into CASSLDLGNTEAFF. J is TRBJ1-1 and V is TRBV5-1, with D unresolved. This CDR3 has 14 amino acids. Germline V CDR1 and CDR2: SGHRS, YFSETQ. Trimming took off 0 bases at V and 1 base at J, with 7 bases between the two ends.

This clonotype ranks as medium-sized. Since it is a stray read in a library aimed at alpha chains, this beta chain has a size that is not meaningful. The chain is built from TRBV19 and TRBJ1-4; D is ambiguous. This CDR3 is built from 16 residues. Germline V gene lookup returns CDR1 LNHDA and CDR2 SQIVND (reference sequence). With 5 bases removed from V and 0 bases from J, the gap between germline ends came to 13 bases. The CDR3 loop reads CASSSTIRSTNEKLFF. Written as DNA, the CDR3 is TGTGCCAGTAGTTCGACAATTAGATCAACTAATGAAAAACTGTTTTTT.

This clonotype appeared many times. As an off-target read in a library built for alpha chains, this beta chain has a frequency of little significance. The rearrangement links TRBV10-3 to TRBJ1-2; 9 nucleotides line up with TRBD1. This CDR3 contains 17 residues. Looked up from germline, CDR1 is ENHRY and CDR2 is SYGVKD. Trimming removed 4 bases from V and 0 bases from J; junction bases left unmatched: 9. CDR3 nucleotides: TGTGCCATCAGTGGACGGACAGGGGAGACTACTAACTATGGCTACACCTTC. This encodes CAISGRTGETTNYGYTF.

This clonotype was observed at least ten times. Because this beta chain is a stray read in a library intended to capture alpha chains, its abundance should not be given much weight. This chain uses TRBV30 with TRBJ2-7, with D perhaps given as TRBD1 or TRBD2 (5 bases each). V was cut by 3 bases and J by 6 bases, with 18 bases left in between. The germline V gene has CDR1 GTSNPN and CDR2 SVGIG (reference sequence). The CDR3 sequence is 14 residues long. The CDR3 DNA reads TGTGCCTGGAGGATTCCCGGGACCCAGCCCGAGCAGTACTTC. Amino acid sequence: CAWRIPGTQPEQYF.

This clonotype was observed at least ten times. This beta chain is an unintended read in a library built for alpha chains; its size means little. The CDR3 DNA is TGTGCCAGCAGGGGTCCCATGGAGACCCAGTACTTC. Its protein is CASRGPMETQYF. The chain combines TRBV28 with TRBJ2-5; D is undetermined. V lost 6 bases to trimming and J lost 5 bases, with 10 bases between them. This CDR3 is 12 amino acids long. Germline V gene data show CDR1 as MDHEN and CDR2 as SYDVKM.

This clonotype was recorded at least ten times. This beta chain turned up in a library designed for alpha chains; as an off-target read, its abundance says little. This chain joins TRBV29-1 and TRBJ2-3, with D tentatively TRBD1 (6 bases). Germline CDR1 SQVTM, CDR2 ANQGSEA. The CDR3 has 13 amino acids. Deletions cut 5 bases from V and 1 base from J, with 10 bases between. The CDR3 region is CSVLTGGTDTQYF. The CDR3, as DNA: TGCAGCGTTTTGACAGGAGGCACAGATACGCAGTATTTT.

This clonotype is labeled as medium-sized (0.01 to 0.1%). In a library made to pick up alpha chains, this beta chain is a stray read with a size that means little. The V and J genes are TRBV10-1 and TRBJ1-5; D is perhaps TRBD1 (5 bases). Deletions cut 0 bases from V and 4 bases from J, with 10 bases between. The CDR3 runs to 15 residues. CDR1 and CDR2 from the germline V gene are WNHNN and SYGVQD (reference sequence). The CDR3 nucleotides are TGCGCCAGCAGTGAGTCGGGCAGGGTAAATCAGCCCCAGCATTTT. Protein: CASSESGRVNQPQHF.

This clonotype is judged medium-sized (0.01 to 0.1%). This beta chain appears as a stray read in a library generated for alpha chains; its size is not informative. This chain uses TRBV5-1 with TRBJ2-3; 8 bases line up with TRBD2. The CDR3 runs to 16 residues. Germline V gene data show CDR1 as SGHRS and CDR2 as YFSETQ. Germline trimming cut 4 bases from V and 3 bases from J; bases unmatched to any gene: 10. In DNA form, the CDR3 reads TGCGCCAGCAGCCCCCGGTTGACTAGCGTTACAGATACGCAGTATTTT. It specifies CASSPRLTSVTDTQYF.

This clonotype showed up many times. This beta chain represents an off-target read in a library built for alpha chains; its size is of limited meaning. The chain is built from TRBV4-3 and TRBJ1-1; perhaps TRBD1 as D (6 bases). The germline V gene encodes CDR1 LGHNA and CDR2 YSLEER. V shed 4 bases and J shed 6 bases, with 30 bases lying between them. The CDR3 is 19 amino acids. This CDR3 is CASSPSGIYRDGRGAEAFF. The CDR3 DNA is TGCGCCAGCAGCCCAAGTGGAATTTACAGGGACGGTCGGGGCGCTGAAGCTTTCTTT.

In its sample, this clonotype was seen many times. The size of this beta chain means little, since it is a stray read in a library made for alpha chains. The V call is TRBV20-1, the J call TRBJ1-6; D gene uncertain. There are 15 residues in the CDR3. CDR1 is DFQATT and CDR2 is SNEGSKA in the germline V gene (reference sequence). The germline V and J ends were trimmed by 0 bases and 5 bases, with 11 bases remaining between them. The CDR3 coding sequence is TGCAGTGCTAGAGATCTCCAGGTCAATAATTCACCCCTCCACTTT. Its translation: CSARDLQVNNSPLHF.

This clonotype came up many times. This beta chain represents an off-target read in a library built for alpha chains; its size is of limited meaning. For the CDR3, the DNA is TGCAGTGCTTCAAAGGACAGAGTCCAAGAGACCCAGTACTTC. This sequence encodes CSASKDRVQETQYF. The V call is TRBV20-1, the J call TRBJ2-5; D may be TRBD1 (6 bases). V gave up 5 bases and J gave up 1 base, with 14 bases separating them. The length of the CDR3 is 14 residues. Germline values: CDR1 DFQATT, CDR2 SNEGSKA (reference sequence).

This clonotype was counted many times. This beta chain was picked up by a library intended for alpha chains and is off target, so its count carries little meaning. The chain has TRBV7-2 and TRBJ2-1, with 10 positions matching TRBD1. J lost 14 bases, V lost 3 bases, and 4 bases had no gene match. Germline V gives CDR1 SGHTA, CDR2 FQGNSA. This CDR3 region has 12 residues. Written as DNA, the CDR3 is TGTGCCAGCAGCTTCACCGGGACAGGGGAGTTCTTC. This codes for CASSFTGTGEFF.

This clonotype occurred many times. This beta chain was picked up by a library intended for alpha chains and is off target, so its count carries little meaning. The V gene is TRBV9, the J gene TRBJ1-5; D is unclear. CDR1 and CDR2 (germline): SGDLS, YYNGEE. V was pared by 0 bases and J by 5 bases, with 6 bases between. CDR3 length: 13 residues. The DNA of the CDR3 is TGTGCCAGCAGCGTAGGCAGAGATCAGCCCCAGCATTTT. This codes for CASSVGRDQPQHF.

This clonotype was recorded at least ten times. A library made for alpha chains picked up this beta chain off target, so its size means little. V and J are TRBV5-1 and TRBJ2-3; D may match TRBD1 or TRBD2 (5 bases each). Germline V gene data show CDR1 as SGHRS and CDR2 as YFSETQ. The CDR3 runs 16 residues. The V and J ends lost 0 bases and 2 bases respectively, with 13 bases between them. The CDR3 coding sequence is TGCGCCAGCAGCTTGGTTACAGGAGCGGACACAGATACGCAGTATTTT. This codes for CASSLVTGADTDTQYF.

Remarks on this clonotype: The library was prepared for alpha chains; this beta chain is a stray read, so its frequency means little. The chain's CDR3 is CASSPPSGSYEQYF. DNA of the CDR3: TGTGCCAGCAGCCCCCCTAGCGGGAGTTACGAGCAGTACTTC. The chain joins TRBV5-6 to TRBJ2-7; 10 bases fit TRBD2. CDR1 is SGHDT, CDR2 YYEEEE, per germline. With V trimmed by 4 bases and J by 4 bases, 5 bases remained unmatched. The CDR3 is 14 residues long. The full variable domain, completed using reference TRBV5-6 and TRBJ2-7, is DAGVTQSPTHLIKTRGQQVTLRCSPKSGHDTVSWYQQALGQGPQFIFQYYEEEERQRGNFPDRFSGHQFPNYSSELNVNALLLGDSALYLCASSPPSGSYEQYFGPGTRLTVT.

A few counts support this clonotype. The size of this beta chain means little, since it is a stray read in a library made for alpha chains. V gene TRBV18 combines with J gene TRBJ1-5; D unresolved. Trimming cost V 2 bases and J 7 bases, with 9 bases left between them. The CDR3 sequence is 13 residues long. CDR1 is KGHSH and CDR2 is LQKENI in the germline V gene. The CDR3 DNA is TGTGCCAGCTCACCAGGGTGGGGACAGCCCCAGCATTTT. This codes for CASSPGWGQPQHF. The full variable domain, with the rest looked up from reference TRBV18 and TRBJ1-5, is NAGVMQNPRHLVRRRGQEARLRCSPMKGHSHVYWYRQLPEEGLKFMVYLQKENIIDESGMPKERFSAEFPKEGPSILRIQQVVRGDSAAYFCASSPGWGQPQHFGDGTRLSIL.

In its sample, this clonotype was seen many times. This beta chain appears as a stray read in a library generated for alpha chains; its size is not informative. The chain uses TRBV18 and TRBJ2-7, with TRBD2 as a possible D gene (6 bases). The CDR3 consists of 15 residues. V lost 5 bases and J lost 0, with 14 bases in between. The germline V gene has CDR1 KGHSH and CDR2 LQKENI. This chain's CDR3 is CASSYEGRSSYEQYF. DNA of the CDR3: TGTGCCAGCTCATACGAGGGGAGGAGCTCCTACGAGCAGTACTTC.

By proportion, this clonotype is medium-sized. This beta chain is an off-target read within a library intended for alpha chains, so its frequency means little. The chain is built from TRBV11-3 and TRBJ2-7; weak D call: TRBD2 (5 bases). The V end was cut by 1 base, the J end by 7 bases, with 8 bases between. Germline assignment: CDR1 SGHNT and CDR2 YENEEA. The CDR3 covers 12 residues. This chain's CDR3 is CASSLGPGEQYF. The CDR3 DNA sequence: TGTGCCAGCAGCTTAGGACCGGGAGAGCAGTACTTC.

This clonotype is medium-sized (0.01 to 0.1%) in the sample. With the library built for alpha chains, this beta chain is off target and its frequency is not meaningful. V usage is TRBV11-2 and J usage is TRBJ2-3; TRBD2 agrees at 12 bases. J was trimmed by 6 bases and V by 5 bases; bases with no gene match: 12. This CDR3 spans 17 amino acids. Germline assignment: CDR1 SGHAT and CDR2 FQNNGV. The CDR3 spells CASSPLSGTSGPDTQYF. The CDR3 region has the DNA TGTGCCAGCAGCCCCCTCTCAGGGACTAGCGGGCCCGATACGCAGTATTTT.

This clonotype came up many times. The size of this beta chain means little, since it is a stray read in a library made for alpha chains. The chain is built from TRBV5-4 and TRBJ1-6; D is possibly TRBD1 (5 bases). The ends were cut back, 0 bases at V and 8 bases at J, with 12 bases in the middle. The CDR3 contains 15 residues. Germline-derived CDR1 and CDR2 are SGHNT and YYREEE (reference sequence). The CDR3, as DNA: TGTGCCAGCAGCTTGGGGAAGGGGACGGATTCACCCCTCCACTTT. It specifies CASSLGKGTDSPLHF.

At least ten counts were recorded for this clonotype. This beta chain lies outside the target of a library built for alpha chains; its clone size means little. The chain is built from TRBV5-1 and TRBJ2-4; a weak D match, TRBD2 (5 bases). The V gene's germline CDR1 is SGHRS and CDR2 YFSETQ. The CDR3 runs to 14 residues. The ends were cut back, 4 bases at V and 8 bases at J, with 16 bases in the middle. The CDR3 DNA reads as TGCGCCAGCAGCCCAGGACGACTGAGGGACATTCAGTACTTC. The encoded protein is CASSPGRLRDIQYF.

This clonotype has at least ten counts. This beta chain slipped into a library made for alpha chains as a stray read, so its size is not meaningful. The J gene is TRBJ2-5, the V gene TRBV6-5; D perhaps matches TRBD1 (6 bases). This CDR3 has 15 residues. Germline V gene data show CDR1 as MNHEY and CDR2 as SVGAGI. The V gene lost 3 bases and the J gene lost 0 bases, with 11 bases spanning the gap. CDR3 sequence: CASSYRDMDQETQYF. The DNA of the CDR3 is TGTGCCAGCAGTTATCGGGACATGGACCAAGAGACCCAGTACTTC.

In its sample, this clonotype was seen many times. With the library built for alpha chains, this beta chain is off target and its frequency is not meaningful. The rearrangement links TRBV6-6 to TRBJ2-1, with 11 positions matching TRBD2. V was clipped by 4 bases and J by 7 bases; unmatched bases: 6. CDR1 and CDR2 from the germline V gene are MNHNY and SVGAGI (reference sequence). The CDR3 runs to 15 residues. CDR3 DNA: TGTGCCAGCAGTTCCCCGACTAGCGGGATAAATGAGCAGTTCTTC. Its protein is CASSSPTSGINEQFF.